One and the same sample provided the 15 T cell receptor beta chains below, sequenced in a study of human T cells and chemical hapten exposure (dated by TCRdb to about 2021). Library preparation used RACE. Sequencing relied on a NextSeq 500. TCRdb applied fastp at Q25 and MiXCR to the public reads, then kept only in-frame beta chains. A single entry per CDR3 protein holds the most common genes and DNA from its merged rows. The table for this sample lists about 360,000 distinct CDR3 sequences; roughly 4.8% of them were counted only once. Under 3% of the sample is taken by the ten largest. The time point label, as the study defines it: patch test 1, 2 weeks after DPC sensitization. What the treatment or condition label conveys for this sample: therapeutic diphenylcyclopropenone sensitization with weekly scalp DPC. Sequencing was performed on whole blood, taken in connection with sensitization to the hapten diphenylcyclopropenone (DPC). The receptors were gathered from a woman between 45 and 60 years old with alopecia areata. Some clones in this sample may be carry-over from other donors' samples.

This clonotype was seen ten or more times. V and J are TRBV4-1 and TRBJ1-1; D is undetermined. The V gene lost 1 base and the J gene lost 5 bases, with 14 bases spanning the gap. There are 15 residues in the CDR3. Germline CDR1 reads MGHRA; CDR2 reads YSYEKL. The CDR3 spells CASSQADGEGTEAFF. CDR3 DNA: TGCGCCAGCAGCCAAGCGGACGGGGAAGGGACTGAAGCTTTCTTT.

This clonotype was seen only a few times. The gene calls are TRBV28 and TRBJ2-1; possible D gene TRBD1, 5 bases. CDR1 is MDHEN, CDR2 SYDVKM, per germline. V was trimmed by 3 bases and J by 5 bases, leaving 8 bases between them. The CDR3 is made up of 13 amino acids. CDR3 sequence (DNA): TGTGCCAGCAGTTTCAGGGCCCACAATGAGCAGTTCTTC. Protein sequence: CASSFRAHNEQFF.

This clonotype appeared many times. The chain combines TRBV20-1 with TRBJ2-7; D is unclear. The ends were cut back, 3 bases at V and 7 bases at J, with 10 bases in the middle. Germline CDR1 reads DFQATT; CDR2 reads SNEGSKA (reference sequence). CDR3 length equals 11 residues. In DNA, the CDR3 is TGCAGTGCTAGGAGTCCTAGTGAGCAGTACTTC. It codes for CSARSPSEQYF.

This sequence joins TRBV12-3 or TRBV12-4 and TRBJ1-2; 8 bases map to TRBD1. This CDR3 has 14 residues. Trimming at V came to 6 bases and at J to 8 bases, leaving 11 bases not matched to a gene. The CDR3 DNA reads as TGTGCCAGCAGCAAAGGACAGGGCACGGGGGGCTACACCTTC. Translated, it gives CASSKGQGTGGYTF.

This clonotype was seen a few times. The chain links TRBV12-3 or TRBV12-4 to TRBJ1-1; no reliable D call. V lost 1 base and J 6 bases, leaving 9 bases between the germline ends. The CDR3 has 13 amino acids. The CDR3 reads CASSLGGSPEAFF. DNA of the CDR3: TGTGCCAGCAGTTTAGGGGGAAGTCCTGAAGCTTTCTTT.

This clonotype was observed at least ten times. The chain has TRBV4-1 and TRBJ2-7; 10 bases map to TRBD2. The V gene's germline CDR1 is MGHRA and CDR2 YSYEKL. The CDR3 spans 17 residues. V gave up 3 bases and J gave up 0 bases; unmatched junction bases: 8. In DNA, the CDR3 is TGCGCCAGCAGCCAGGGCGGGACTAGCGCTTTCTCCTACGAGCAGTACTTC. This gives the protein CASSQGGTSAFSYEQYF.

This clonotype was seen repeatedly, ten times or more. The CDR3 bases are TGCGCCAGCAGCTTCTCAGACAGGGGGCGGCCGAGTCCTGGGGCCAACGTCCTGACTTTC. The encoded protein is CASSFSDRGRPSPGANVLTF. V gene TRBV5-1 combines with J gene TRBJ2-6, with 10 bases that match TRBD1. V was clipped by 2 bases and J by 2 bases; unmatched bases: 13. CDR3 size: 20 residues. Germline CDR1 is SGHRS and CDR2 is YFSETQ.

This clonotype was found many times. This sequence joins TRBV28 and TRBJ2-3; TRBD2 matches at 7 bases. The CDR3 is 14 amino acids. Germline CDR1 reads MDHEN; CDR2 reads SYDVKM. V trimming: 5 bases; J trimming: 7 bases; junction bases outside the gene matches: 9. The CDR3 reads CASSPMGLLNTQYF. In nucleotides, the CDR3 is TGTGCCAGCAGTCCCATGGGACTACTGAATACGCAGTATTTT.

The chain is built from TRBV7-9 and TRBJ2-5; TRBD1 matches at 7 bases. The CDR3 covers 13 residues. Unmatched junction bases numbered 5, after V lost 8 bases and J lost 2 bases. Germline lookup yields CDR1 SEHNR and CDR2 FQNEAQ (reference sequence). The CDR3 coding sequence is TGTGCCAGCCCCAGGGACAGTCAAGAGACCCAGTACTTC. It codes for CASPRDSQETQYF.

This clonotype was seen many times. The V gene is TRBV4-1, the J gene TRBJ2-3, with TRBD2 identical over 13 bases. Trimming at V came to 0 bases and at J to 5 bases, leaving 8 bases not matched to a gene. The CDR3 length is 18 residues. Germline assignment: CDR1 MGHRA and CDR2 YSYEKL. The CDR3 DNA sequence: TGCGCCAGCAGCCAAGAAACTAGCGGGGGGGTTCTCGGAGATACGCAGTATTTT. It translates to CASSQETSGGVLGDTQYF.

The genes are TRBV9 and TRBJ2-3; D not certain. Germline V lookup: CDR1 SGDLS, CDR2 YYNGEE. The germline V and J ends were trimmed by 0 bases and 10 bases, with 12 bases remaining between them. The CDR3 covers 13 residues. The CDR3 spells CASSVGDPGAQYF. The CDR3 DNA follows: TGTGCCAGCAGCGTAGGGGATCCTGGGGCGCAGTATTTT.

This clonotype was detected many times. The chain uses TRBV5-6 and TRBJ1-1; possibly TRBD1 for D (5 bases). Trimming removed 2 bases at V and 5 bases at J, with 10 bases between. This CDR3 is 13 amino acids long. Germline CDR1 is SGHDT and CDR2 is YYEEEE. The CDR3 loop is CASSLGVGTEAFF. The CDR3 coding sequence is TGTGCCAGCAGCTTAGGGGTCGGGACTGAAGCTTTCTTT. Together with reference TRBV5-6 and TRBJ1-1, the CDR3 gives the full variable domain: DAGVTQSPTHLIKTRGQQVTLRCSPKSGHDTVSWYQQALGQGPQFIFQYYEEEERQRGNFPDRFSGHQFPNYSSELNVNALLLGDSALYLCASSLGVGTEAFFGQGTRLTVV.

The table lists this clonotype with a count of one. This may stem from a read error, because a much larger clone lies one nucleotide away. The conserved final phenylalanine or tryptophan is absent from the CDR3, which likely points to a read error. The chain joins TRBV5-1 to TRBJ2-4; TRBD1 might be the D (5 bases). Germline V gene lookup returns CDR1 SGHRS and CDR2 YFSETQ. This CDR3 contains 15 residues. V was pared by 0 bases and J by 8 bases, with 15 bases between. CDR3 DNA sequence: TGCGCCAGCAGCTTGGGGGCCCGCAGGGTCGACATTCAGTACCTC. It specifies CASSLGARRVDIQYL.

This clonotype was observed a handful of times. V and J are TRBV7-9 and TRBJ2-7; TRBD1 matches at 9 bases. CDR3 size: 15 residues. V was clipped by 0 bases and J by 2 bases; unmatched bases: 2. Germline CDR1 and CDR2: SEHNR and FQNEAQ (reference sequence). The CDR3 loop is CASSLAGTGPYEQYF. CDR3 DNA sequence: TGTGCCAGCAGCTTAGCGGGGACAGGGCCCTACGAGCAGTACTTC.

The sample holds many counts of this clonotype. The V and J genes are TRBV12-3 or TRBV12-4 and TRBJ2-2; D is undetermined. The CDR3 length is 14 residues. V shed 3 bases and J shed 0 bases, with 5 bases lying between them. CDR3 DNA sequence: TGTGCCAGCAGTTTTCTCCCGAACACCGGGGAGCTGTTTTTT. It is translated as CASSFLPNTGELFF.